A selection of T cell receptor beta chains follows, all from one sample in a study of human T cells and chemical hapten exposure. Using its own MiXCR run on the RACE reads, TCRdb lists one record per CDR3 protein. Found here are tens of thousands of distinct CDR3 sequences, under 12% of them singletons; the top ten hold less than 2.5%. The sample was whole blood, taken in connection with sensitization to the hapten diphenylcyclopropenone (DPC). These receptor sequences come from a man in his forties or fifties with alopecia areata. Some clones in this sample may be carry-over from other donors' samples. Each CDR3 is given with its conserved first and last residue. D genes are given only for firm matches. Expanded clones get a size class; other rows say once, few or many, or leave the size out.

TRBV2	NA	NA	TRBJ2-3	TGTGCCAGCAGTCTAGTGGGAATGGGGACAGATACGCAGTATTTT	CASSLVGMGTDTQYF
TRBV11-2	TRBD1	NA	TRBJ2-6	TGTGCCAGCAGCCTTATTCGGGACAGGGGTGGGGCCAACGTCCTGACTTTC	CASSLIRDRGGANVLTF
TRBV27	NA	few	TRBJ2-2	TGTGCCAGCTGGGGCCACGGGGAGCTGTTTTTT	CASWGHGELFF
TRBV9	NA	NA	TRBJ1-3	TGTGCCAGCAGCACAAACGGGGGTATTATTGGAAACACCATATATTTT	CASSTNGGIIGNTIYF
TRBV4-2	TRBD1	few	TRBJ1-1	TGTGCCAGCAGGCCAGGGGGCCTTAAGGGTGAAGCTTTCTTT	CASRPGGLKGEAFF
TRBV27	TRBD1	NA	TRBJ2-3	TGTGCCAGCAGTCTGTCAGGGGGCTGGGCAGATACGCAGTATTTT	CASSLSGGWADTQYF
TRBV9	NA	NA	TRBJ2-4	TGTGCCAGCAGCCCGACAGCCAAAAACATTCAGTACTTC	CASSPTAKNIQYF
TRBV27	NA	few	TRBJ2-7	TGTGCCAGCAGTTTGGTCAGGGAGCACGAGCAGTACTTC	CASSLVREHEQYF
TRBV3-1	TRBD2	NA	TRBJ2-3	TGTGCCAGCAGCCAATTCTCAGCGGGAGGGCTGGATACGCAGTATTTT	CASSQFSAGGLDTQYF
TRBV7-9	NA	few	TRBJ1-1	TGTGCCAGCAGCTTATTAGCAGGAGCCACTGAAGCTTTCTTT	CASSLLAGATEAFF
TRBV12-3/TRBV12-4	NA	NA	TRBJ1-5	TGTGCCAGCAGTTTCGGGGTGAGGGTCGCTCAGCCCCAGCATTTT	CASSFGVRVAQPQHF
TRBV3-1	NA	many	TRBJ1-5	TGTGCCAGCGGTCCCATGGGGGCGGGCAATCAGCCCCAGCATTTT	CASGPMGAGNQPQHF
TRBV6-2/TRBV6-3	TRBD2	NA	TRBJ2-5	TGTGCCAGCAGGCAACGGACTAGCGGTTATCAAGAGACCCAGTACTTC	CASRQRTSGYQETQYF
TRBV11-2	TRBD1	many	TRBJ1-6	TGTGCCAGCAGCTTAGGGGGCTGGACAGGAATCAGTTCACCCCTCCACTTT	CASSLGGWTGISSPLHF
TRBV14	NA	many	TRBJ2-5	TGTGCCAGCAGCCGGGACTTGCTAGAGACCCAGTACTTC	CASSRDLLETQYF